The source of this T cell receptor (beta chain) is a study of OX40 agonist ivuxolimab in advanced cancers. Study-wide background: Prior checkpoint blockade (anti-PD-1, anti-PD-L1 or anti-CTLA-4) was permitted; roughly 40% had it. Partial response was recorded in three patients: one hepatocellular carcinoma and two cutaneous melanoma cases. Whole-study results and caveats: At 0.1 to 3.0 mg/kg and by week 6, CD4+ and CD8+ T cells in the blood had expanded clonally.

Systemic immunosuppression or autoimmune disease history was grounds to exclude patients. Concerning this clone: Antigen: not known.

Produced via immunoSEQ multiplex PCR; TCRdb's table is partial and in-frame only. The sample includes 70,000 to 85,000 clones, 75% to 95% seen only once; the top ten take around 6.3%. The sequence was collected from an adult with an advanced solid tumor such as melanoma, head and neck, liver or kidney cancer. This specimen consisted of CD4+ or CD8+ T cells sorted from blood, obtained in a trial of the OX40 agonist ivuxolimab.

CDR3 protein: CASSLSDGVGYTF. CDR3 DNA sequence: TGTGCCAGCAGTTTATCAGACGGGGTCGGCTACACCTTC. The chain employs TRBV27 and TRBJ1-2; D is unresolved. The CDR3 is 13 residues long. From germline, CDR1 is MNHEY and CDR2 SMNVEV (reference sequence). With 0 bases removed from V and 8 bases from J, the gap between germline ends came to 10 bases.